The next 13 T cell receptor beta chains were all read from a single sample in a study of blood T cell repertoires in COVID-19. Here immunoSEQ multiplex PCR was the method, and the copy in TCRdb shows in-frame clones only, minus some. The sample lists around 170,000 clones; about 86% were seen once. Sequenced input: peripheral blood. Source of these receptors: a man aged 45 to 65 with active or convalescent COVID-19.

The chain uses TRBV19 and TRBJ2-7; TRBD1 matches at 10 bases. There are 15 residues in the CDR3. Trimming cost V 6 bases and J 4 bases; bases outside gene matches: 9. CDR1 LNHDA and CDR2 SQIVND come from the germline V gene (reference sequence). In nucleotides, the CDR3 is TGTGCCAGTAGCTCGCCGGGACAGGGGATGTACGAGCAGTACTTC. Amino acids: CASSSPGQGMYEQYF.

This sequence joins TRBV6-5 and TRBJ2-1; D perhaps matches TRBD1 (5 bases). Germline CDR1 reads MNHEY; CDR2 reads SVGAGI. Trimming removed 2 bases from V and 8 bases from J, with 16 bases in between. The CDR3 consists of 15 residues. For the CDR3, the DNA is TGTGCCAGCAGTTACCAGGGCTCCTGGAGCGATGAGCAGTTCTTC. Translation gives CASSYQGSWSDEQFF.

V and J are TRBV5-4 and TRBJ1-2; TRBD1 aligns across 7 bases. This CDR3 region has 14 residues. Germline V gene data show CDR1 as SGHNT and CDR2 as YYREEE (reference sequence). Losses at the gene ends were 5 bases for V and 3 bases for J; bases not matched to a gene: 7. This CDR3 is CASSLQGLDYGYTF. CDR3 coding DNA: TGTGCCAGCAGTTTACAGGGGCTCGACTATGGCTACACCTTC.

This clone was recorded only once. The chain is built from TRBV6-1 and TRBJ2-3; no clear D gene. Per the germline V gene, CDR1 is MNHNS and CDR2 is SASEGT. Trimming left V 1 base short and J 0 bases short, with 8 bases between. This CDR3 has 15 amino acids. Here the CDR3 reads CASSEVTVSTDTQYF. The CDR3 region has the DNA TGTGCCAGCAGTGAAGTAACAGTCAGCACAGATACGCAGTATTTT.

This clone was counted a few times. The chain joins TRBV9 to TRBJ2-4; 9 bases are a match to TRBD2. V lost 4 bases and J lost 0; bases outside the gene matches: 5. The germline CDR1 and CDR2 sequences are SGDLS and YYNGEE. CDR3 length: 16 residues. This chain's CDR3 is CASSPREGLAKNIQYF. As DNA, the CDR3 is TGTGCCAGCAGCCCGCGGGAGGGTTTAGCCAAAAACATTCAGTACTTC.

J is TRBJ2-7 and V is TRBV30; a weak D match, TRBD1 (6 bases). CDR1 and CDR2 (germline): GTSNPN, SVGIG (reference sequence). The ends were cut back, 3 bases at V and 5 bases at J, with 11 bases in the middle. This CDR3 has 12 amino acids. The CDR3 region has the DNA TGTGCCTGGAGGAGCAGGGGCCACGAGCAGTACTTC. The encoded protein is CAWRSRGHEQYF.

This clone showed up just a few times. The chain links TRBV28 to TRBJ2-1, with 15 bases matching TRBD2. This CDR3 contains 17 residues. Germline V gene sequence: CDR1 MDHEN, CDR2 SYDVKM. Trimming cost V 7 bases and J 6 bases; bases outside gene matches: 10. As DNA, the CDR3 is TGTGCCAGCAATGGCAGGGGGGGACTAGCGGGAGGCAATGAGCAGTTCTTC. This translates into CASNGRGGLAGGNEQFF.

This sequence joins TRBV6-5 and TRBJ1-1, with D hard to call. Deletions cut 7 bases from V and 1 base from J, with 4 bases between. Germline lookup yields CDR1 MNHEY and CDR2 SVGAGI. This CDR3 is 11 amino acids long. The DNA of the CDR3 is TGTGCCAGCACCTCGAACACTGAAGCTTTCTTT. This sequence encodes CASTSNTEAFF.

The chain is built from TRBV20-1 and TRBJ1-4; TRBD1 matches 9 bases. The germline V gene has CDR1 DFQATT and CDR2 SNEGSKA (reference sequence). CDR3 length: 14 amino acids. The ends lost 3 bases at V and 7 bases at J; junction bases unmatched: 6. For the CDR3, the DNA is TGCAGTGCTAGTGCCCGGACAGGGGTTGAAAAACTGTTTTTT. The encoded protein is CSASARTGVEKLFF.

The chain combines TRBV24-1 with TRBJ2-7, with a tentative D call TRBD2 (5 bases). CDR1 and CDR2 (germline): KGHDR, SFDVKD. The V gene lost 3 bases and the J gene lost 2 bases, with 10 bases spanning the gap. CDR3 length: 14 residues. CDR3 coding DNA: TGTGCCACCAGTGATGGAGGCTTTCCCTACGAGCAGTACTTC. Amino acid sequence: CATSDGGFPYEQYF.

The chain recombines TRBV3-1 (or the pseudogene TRBV3-2) with TRBJ1-4; TRBD1 might be the D (6 bases). V lost 1 base and J 7 bases, leaving 10 bases between the germline ends. The CDR3 covers 14 residues. In germline, CDR1 is LGHDT, CDR2 YNNKEL (reference sequence). The chain's CDR3 is CASSQAGASEKLFF. Here the CDR3 DNA reads TGTGCCAGCAGCCAAGCAGGGGCAAGTGAAAAACTGTTTTTT.

The chain recombines TRBV14 with TRBJ2-2; 7 bases fit TRBD1. With V trimmed by 4 bases and J by 5 bases, 1 base remained unmatched. Germline V lookup: CDR1 SGHDN, CDR2 FVKESK. CDR3 length: 13 residues. CDR3 amino acids: CASSRQGTGELFF. CDR3 bases: TGTGCCAGCAGCCGACAGGGAACCGGGGAGCTGTTTTTT. Full variable domain (missing parts from reference TRBV14 and TRBJ2-2): EAGVTQFPSHSVIEKGQTVTLRCDPISGHDNLYWYRRVMGKEIKFLLHFVKESKQDESGMPNNRFLAERTGGTYSTLKVQPAELEDSGVYFCASSRQGTGELFFGEGSRLTVL.

The V gene is TRBV27, the J gene TRBJ2-7, with D possibly TRBD2 on 6 matching bases. Germline CDR1 MNHEY, CDR2 SMNVEV (reference sequence). The V end lost 5 bases, the J end lost 0 bases, and 14 bases lay between the germline ends. The CDR3 loop spans 15 amino acids. CDR3 in amino acids: CASSPLGGSSYEQYF. DNA for the CDR3: TGTGCCAGCAGTCCCCTGGGGGGAAGCTCCTACGAGCAGTACTTC.